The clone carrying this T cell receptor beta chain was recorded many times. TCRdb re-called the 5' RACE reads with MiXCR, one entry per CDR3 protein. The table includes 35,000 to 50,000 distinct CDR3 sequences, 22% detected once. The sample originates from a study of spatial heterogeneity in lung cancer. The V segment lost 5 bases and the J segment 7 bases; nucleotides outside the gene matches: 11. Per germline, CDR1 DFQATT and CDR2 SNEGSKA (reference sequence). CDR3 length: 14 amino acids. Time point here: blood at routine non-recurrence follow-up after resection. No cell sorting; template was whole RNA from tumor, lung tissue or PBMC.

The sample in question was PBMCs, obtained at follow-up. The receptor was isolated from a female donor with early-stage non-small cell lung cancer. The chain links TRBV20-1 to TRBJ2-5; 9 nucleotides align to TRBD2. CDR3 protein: CSAPWRGGDPTQYF. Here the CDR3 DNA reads TGCAGTGCTCCCTGGCGGGGGGGCGACCCGACCCAGTACTTC.